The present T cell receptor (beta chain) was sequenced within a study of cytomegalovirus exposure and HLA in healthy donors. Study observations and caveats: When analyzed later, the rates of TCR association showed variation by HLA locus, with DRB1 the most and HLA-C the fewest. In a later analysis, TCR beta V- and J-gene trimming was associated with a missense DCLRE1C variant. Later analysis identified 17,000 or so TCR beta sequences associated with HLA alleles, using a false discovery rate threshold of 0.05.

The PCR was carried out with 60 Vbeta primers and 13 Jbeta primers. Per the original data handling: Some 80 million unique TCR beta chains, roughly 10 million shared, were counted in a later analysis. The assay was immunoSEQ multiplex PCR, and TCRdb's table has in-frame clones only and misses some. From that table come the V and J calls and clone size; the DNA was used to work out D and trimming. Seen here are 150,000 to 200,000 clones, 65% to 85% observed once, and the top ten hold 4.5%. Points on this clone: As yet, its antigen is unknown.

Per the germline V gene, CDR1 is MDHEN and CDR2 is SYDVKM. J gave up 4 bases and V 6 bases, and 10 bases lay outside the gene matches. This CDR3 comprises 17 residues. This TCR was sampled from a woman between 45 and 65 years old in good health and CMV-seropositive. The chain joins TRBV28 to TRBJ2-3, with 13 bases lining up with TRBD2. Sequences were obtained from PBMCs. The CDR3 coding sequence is TGTGCCAGCAGCAAACTAGCGGGAGGGCCGGGGGCAGATACGCAGTATTTT. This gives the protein CASSKLAGGPGADTQYF.